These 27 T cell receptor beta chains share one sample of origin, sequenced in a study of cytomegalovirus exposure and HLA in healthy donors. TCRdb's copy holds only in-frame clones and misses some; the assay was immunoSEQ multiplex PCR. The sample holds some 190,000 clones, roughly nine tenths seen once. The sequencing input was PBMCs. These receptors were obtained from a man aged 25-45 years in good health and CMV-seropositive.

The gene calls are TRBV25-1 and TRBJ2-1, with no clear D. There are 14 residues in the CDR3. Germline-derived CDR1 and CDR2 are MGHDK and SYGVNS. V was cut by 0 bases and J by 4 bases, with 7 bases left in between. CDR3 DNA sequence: TGTGCCAGCAGTGAATACCCGACGTACAATGAGCAGTTCTTC. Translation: CASSEYPTYNEQFF.

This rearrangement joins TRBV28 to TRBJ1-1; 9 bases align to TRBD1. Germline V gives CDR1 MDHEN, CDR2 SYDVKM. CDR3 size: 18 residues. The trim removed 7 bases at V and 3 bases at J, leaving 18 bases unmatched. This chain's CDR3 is CASISAPTGGGIHTEAFF. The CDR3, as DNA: TGTGCCAGCATCAGCGCCCCCACAGGGGGCGGGATTCACACTGAAGCTTTCTTT. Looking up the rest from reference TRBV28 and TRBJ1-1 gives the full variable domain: DVKVTQSSRYLVKRTGEKVFLECVQDMDHENMFWYRQDPGLGLRLIYFSYDVKMKEKGDIPEGYSVSREKKERFSLILESASTNQTSMYLCASISAPTGGGIHTEAFFGQGTRLTVV.

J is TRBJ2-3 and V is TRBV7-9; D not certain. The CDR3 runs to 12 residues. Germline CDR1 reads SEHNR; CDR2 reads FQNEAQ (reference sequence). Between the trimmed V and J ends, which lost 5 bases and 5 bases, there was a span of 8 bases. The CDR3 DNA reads TGTGCCAGCAGCCCTCCTAGAGATACGCAGTATTTT. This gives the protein CASSPPRDTQYF.

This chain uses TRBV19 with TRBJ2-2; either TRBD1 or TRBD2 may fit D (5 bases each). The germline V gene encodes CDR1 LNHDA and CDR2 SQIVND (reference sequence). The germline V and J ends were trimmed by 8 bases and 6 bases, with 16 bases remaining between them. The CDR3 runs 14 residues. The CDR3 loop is CASEPGPRSGELFF. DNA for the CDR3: TGTGCCAGTGAACCGGGACCGCGGTCCGGGGAGCTGTTTTTT.

CDR3 nucleotides: TGTGCCAGCAGCTCGGGACCAGCGGGCGAGCAGTACTTC. Translation: CASSSGPAGEQYF. This rearrangement joins TRBV7-3 to TRBJ2-7; maybe TRBD2 (6 bases). Trimming removed 4 bases from V and 6 bases from J, with 13 bases in between. The CDR3 runs to 13 residues. The V gene's germline CDR1 is SGHTA and CDR2 FQGTGA.

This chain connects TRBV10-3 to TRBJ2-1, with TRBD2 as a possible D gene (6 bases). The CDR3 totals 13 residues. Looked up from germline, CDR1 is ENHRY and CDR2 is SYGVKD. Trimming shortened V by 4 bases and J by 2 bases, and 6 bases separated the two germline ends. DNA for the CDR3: TGTGCCATCAGTGCGGGAGCCTACAATGAGCAGTTCTTC. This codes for CAISAGAYNEQFF.

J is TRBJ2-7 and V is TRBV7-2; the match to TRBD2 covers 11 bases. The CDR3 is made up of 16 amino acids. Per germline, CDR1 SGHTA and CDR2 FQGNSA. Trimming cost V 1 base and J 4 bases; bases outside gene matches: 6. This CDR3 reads CASSLGTSGSSYEQYF. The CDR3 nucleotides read TGTGCCAGCAGCTTAGGGACTAGCGGGTCTTCTTACGAGCAGTACTTC.

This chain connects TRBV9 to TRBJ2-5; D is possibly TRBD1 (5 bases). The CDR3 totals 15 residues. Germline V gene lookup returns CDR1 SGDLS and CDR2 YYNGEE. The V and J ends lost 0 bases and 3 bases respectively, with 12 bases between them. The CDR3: CASSVVQGVKETQYF. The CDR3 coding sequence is TGTGCCAGCAGCGTAGTTCAAGGGGTGAAAGAGACCCAGTACTTC.

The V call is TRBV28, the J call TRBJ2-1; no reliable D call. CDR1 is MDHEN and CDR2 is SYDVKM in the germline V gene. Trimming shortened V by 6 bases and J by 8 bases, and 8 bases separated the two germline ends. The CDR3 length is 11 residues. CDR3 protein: CASSVDYEQFF. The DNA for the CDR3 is TGTGCCAGCAGCGTAGATTATGAGCAGTTCTTC.

In nucleotides, the CDR3 is TGTGCCAGCAGCTTGACAGGGCCCTACGAGCAGTACTTC. Its translation is CASSLTGPYEQYF. The chain employs TRBV28 and TRBJ2-7, with 7 bases lining up with TRBD1. Germline-derived CDR1 and CDR2 are MDHEN and SYDVKM. This CDR3 has 13 residues. V was pared by 6 bases and J by 2 bases, with 4 bases of the junction left unmatched.

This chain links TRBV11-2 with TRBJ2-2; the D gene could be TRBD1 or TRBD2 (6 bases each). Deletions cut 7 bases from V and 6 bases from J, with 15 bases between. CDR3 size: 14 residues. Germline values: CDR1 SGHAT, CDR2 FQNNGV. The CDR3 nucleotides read TGTGCCAGCACTTTTACGGGGGCACCCGGGGAGCTGTTTTTT. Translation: CASTFTGAPGELFF.

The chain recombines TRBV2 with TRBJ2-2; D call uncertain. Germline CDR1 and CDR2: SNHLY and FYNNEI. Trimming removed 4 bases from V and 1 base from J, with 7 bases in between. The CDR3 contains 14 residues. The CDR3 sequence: CASSANRNTGELFF. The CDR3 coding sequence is TGTGCCAGCAGTGCCAACAGGAACACCGGGGAGCTGTTTTTT.

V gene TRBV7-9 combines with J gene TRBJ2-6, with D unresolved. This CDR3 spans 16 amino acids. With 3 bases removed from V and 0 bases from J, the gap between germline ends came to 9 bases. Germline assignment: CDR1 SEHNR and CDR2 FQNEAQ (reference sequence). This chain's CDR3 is CASSFLGASGANVLTF. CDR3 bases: TGTGCCAGCAGCTTTCTCGGCGCCTCTGGGGCCAACGTCCTGACTTTC.

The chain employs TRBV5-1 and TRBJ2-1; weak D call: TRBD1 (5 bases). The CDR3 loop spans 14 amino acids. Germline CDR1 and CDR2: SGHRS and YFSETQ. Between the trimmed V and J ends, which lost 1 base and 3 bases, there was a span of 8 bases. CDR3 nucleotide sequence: TGCGCCAGCAGCTTGTTCCAGGGCTACAATGAGCAGTTCTTC. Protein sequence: CASSLFQGYNEQFF.

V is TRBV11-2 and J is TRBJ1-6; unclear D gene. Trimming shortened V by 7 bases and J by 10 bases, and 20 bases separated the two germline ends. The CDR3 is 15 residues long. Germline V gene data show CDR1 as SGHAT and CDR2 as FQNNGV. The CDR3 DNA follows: TGTGCCAGCATACTGCAGGACTCTTATGGCTCACCCCTCCACTTT. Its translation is CASILQDSYGSPLHF.

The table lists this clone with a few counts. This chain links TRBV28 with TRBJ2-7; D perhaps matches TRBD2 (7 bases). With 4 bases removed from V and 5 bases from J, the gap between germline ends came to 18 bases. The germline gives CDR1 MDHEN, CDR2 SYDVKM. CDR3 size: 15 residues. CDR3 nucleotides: TGTGCCAGCAGTTCGGGGGCGGCGGGAGATAACGAGCAGTACTTC. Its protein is CASSSGAAGDNEQYF.

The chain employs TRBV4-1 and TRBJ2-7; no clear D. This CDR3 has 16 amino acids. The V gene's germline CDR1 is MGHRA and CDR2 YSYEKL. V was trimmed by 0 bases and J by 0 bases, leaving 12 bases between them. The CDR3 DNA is TGCGCCAGCAGCCAAGATCGGCGCCTCAGCTCCTACGAGCAGTACTTC. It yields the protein CASSQDRRLSSYEQYF.

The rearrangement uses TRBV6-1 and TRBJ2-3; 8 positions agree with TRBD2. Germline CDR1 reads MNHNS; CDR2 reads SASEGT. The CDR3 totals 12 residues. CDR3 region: CGDAGGTDTQYF. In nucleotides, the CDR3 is TGTGGAGACGCGGGAGGTACAGATACGCAGTATTTT.

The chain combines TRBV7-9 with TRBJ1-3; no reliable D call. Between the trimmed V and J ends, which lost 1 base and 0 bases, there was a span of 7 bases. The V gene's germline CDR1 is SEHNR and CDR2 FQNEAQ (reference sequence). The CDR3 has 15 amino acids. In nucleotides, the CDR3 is TGTGCCAGCAGCTTAGTTGTCAGCTCTGGAAACACCATATATTTT. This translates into CASSLVVSSGNTIYF.

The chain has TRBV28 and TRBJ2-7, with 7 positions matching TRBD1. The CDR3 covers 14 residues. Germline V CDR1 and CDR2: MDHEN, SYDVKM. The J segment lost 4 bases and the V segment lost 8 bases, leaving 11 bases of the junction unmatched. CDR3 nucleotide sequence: TGTGCCAGCCGAAATCCGGGACAGCCGTACGAGCAGTACTTC. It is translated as CASRNPGQPYEQYF.

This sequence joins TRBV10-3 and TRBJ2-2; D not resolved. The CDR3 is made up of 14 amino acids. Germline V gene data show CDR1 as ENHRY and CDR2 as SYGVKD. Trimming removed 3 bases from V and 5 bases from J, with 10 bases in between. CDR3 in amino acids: CAISESSGTGELFF. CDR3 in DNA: TGTGCCATCAGTGAATCGTCGGGTACCGGGGAGCTGTTTTTT.

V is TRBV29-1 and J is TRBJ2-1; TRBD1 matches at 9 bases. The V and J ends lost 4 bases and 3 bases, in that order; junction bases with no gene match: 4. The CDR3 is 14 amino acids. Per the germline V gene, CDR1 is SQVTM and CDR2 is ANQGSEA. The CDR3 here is CSVGQGDLYNEQFF. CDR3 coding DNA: TGCAGCGTTGGACAGGGGGACCTCTACAATGAGCAGTTCTTC.

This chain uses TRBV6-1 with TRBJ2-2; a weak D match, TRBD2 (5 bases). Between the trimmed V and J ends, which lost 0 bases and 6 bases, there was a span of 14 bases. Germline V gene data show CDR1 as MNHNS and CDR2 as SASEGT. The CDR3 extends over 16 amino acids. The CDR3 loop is CASSEASGDSAGELFF. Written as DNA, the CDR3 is TGTGCCAGCAGTGAAGCGTCCGGGGATAGCGCCGGGGAGCTGTTTTTT.

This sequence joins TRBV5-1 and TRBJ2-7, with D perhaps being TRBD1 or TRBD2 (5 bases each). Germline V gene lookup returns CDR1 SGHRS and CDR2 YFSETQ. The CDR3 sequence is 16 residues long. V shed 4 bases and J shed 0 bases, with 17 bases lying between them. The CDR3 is CASSPRWDASSYEQYF. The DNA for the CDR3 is TGCGCCAGCAGCCCACGTTGGGACGCCAGCTCCTACGAGCAGTACTTC.

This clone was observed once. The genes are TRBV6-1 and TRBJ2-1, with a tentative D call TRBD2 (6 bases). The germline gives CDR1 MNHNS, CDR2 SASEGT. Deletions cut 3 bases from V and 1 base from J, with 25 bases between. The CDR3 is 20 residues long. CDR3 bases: TGTGCCAGCAGTGAGACCCAAGCGGGTCCCGGAGTGGTATCCTACAATGAGCAGTTCTTC. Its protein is CASSETQAGPGVVSYNEQFF.

CDR3: CASSEGSFSNQPQHF. In DNA, the CDR3 is TGTGCCAGCAGTGAAGGTTCTTTTAGCAATCAGCCCCAGCATTTT. The gene calls are TRBV25-1 and TRBJ1-5; D not resolved. V shed 2 bases and J shed 0 bases, with 8 bases lying between them. The CDR3 is made up of 15 amino acids. Per the germline V gene, CDR1 is MGHDK and CDR2 is SYGVNS.

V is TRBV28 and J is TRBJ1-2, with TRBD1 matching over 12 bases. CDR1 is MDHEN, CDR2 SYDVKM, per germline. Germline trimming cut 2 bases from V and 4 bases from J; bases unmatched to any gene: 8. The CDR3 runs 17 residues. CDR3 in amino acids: CASSLGTGGVLGYGYTF. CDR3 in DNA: TGTGCCAGCAGTTTAGGGACAGGGGGCGTCCTGGGCTATGGCTACACCTTC.